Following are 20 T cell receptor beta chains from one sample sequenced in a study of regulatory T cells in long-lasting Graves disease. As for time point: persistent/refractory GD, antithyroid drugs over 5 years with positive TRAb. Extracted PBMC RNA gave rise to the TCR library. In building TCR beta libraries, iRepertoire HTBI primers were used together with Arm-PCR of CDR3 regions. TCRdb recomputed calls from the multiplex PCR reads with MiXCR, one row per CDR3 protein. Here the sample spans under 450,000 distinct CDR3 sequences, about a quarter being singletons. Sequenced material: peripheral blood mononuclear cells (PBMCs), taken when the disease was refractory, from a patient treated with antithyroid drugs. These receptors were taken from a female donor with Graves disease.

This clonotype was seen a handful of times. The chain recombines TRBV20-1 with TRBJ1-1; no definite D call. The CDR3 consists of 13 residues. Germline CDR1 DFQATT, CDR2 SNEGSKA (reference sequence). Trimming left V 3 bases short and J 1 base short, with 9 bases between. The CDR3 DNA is TGCAGTGCTAGTCGGAACGCGAACACTGAAGCTTTCTTT. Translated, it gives CSASRNANTEAFF.

The CDR3 nucleotides are TGCGCCAGCAGCCGACTAGAGATATCGTCACCTTCCTACGAGCAGTACTTC. Amino acid sequence: CASSRLEISSPSYEQYF. The chain is built from TRBV4-1 and TRBJ2-7, with TRBD2 as a possible D gene (6 bases). The germline V gene has CDR1 MGHRA and CDR2 YSYEKL. V dropped 4 bases and J dropped 1 base, with 20 bases sitting between them. The CDR3 has 17 amino acids.

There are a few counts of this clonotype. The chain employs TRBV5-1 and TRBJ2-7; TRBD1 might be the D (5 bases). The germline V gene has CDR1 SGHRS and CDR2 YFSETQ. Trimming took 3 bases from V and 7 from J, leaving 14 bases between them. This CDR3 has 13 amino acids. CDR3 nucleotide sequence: TGCGCCAGCAGCTCTGGACACCCCTTGGAGCAGTACTTC. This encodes CASSSGHPLEQYF.

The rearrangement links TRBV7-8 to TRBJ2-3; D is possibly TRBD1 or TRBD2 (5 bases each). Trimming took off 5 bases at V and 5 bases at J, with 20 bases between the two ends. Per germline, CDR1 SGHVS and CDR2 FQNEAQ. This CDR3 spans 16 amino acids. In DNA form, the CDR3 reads TGTGCCAGCAGCCTAATTACTAGTGGGGGATTAGATACGCAGTATTTT. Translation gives CASSLITSGGLDTQYF.

CDR3 loop: CASSLNTLPGQPQHF. CDR3 in DNA: TGTGCCAGCAGTTTAAACACCCTTCCCGGCCAGCCCCAGCATTTT. The J gene is TRBJ1-5, the V gene TRBV27, with D uncertain. V was clipped by 2 bases and J by 7 bases, with 15 bases between them. Germline CDR1 MNHEY, CDR2 SMNVEV (reference sequence). The CDR3 length is 15 residues.

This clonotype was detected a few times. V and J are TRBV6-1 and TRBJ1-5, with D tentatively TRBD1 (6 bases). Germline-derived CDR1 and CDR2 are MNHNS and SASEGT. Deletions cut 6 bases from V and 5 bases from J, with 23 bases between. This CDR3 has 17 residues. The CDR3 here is CASRKGGKLVLDQPQHF. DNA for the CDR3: TGTGCCAGCAGGAAGGGGGGGAAACTGGTTCTAGATCAGCCCCAGCATTTT.

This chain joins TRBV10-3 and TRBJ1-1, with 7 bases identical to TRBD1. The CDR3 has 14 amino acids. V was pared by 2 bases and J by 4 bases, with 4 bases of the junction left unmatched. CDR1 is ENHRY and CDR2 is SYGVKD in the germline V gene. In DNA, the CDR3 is TGTGCCATCAGTGAGACAGGGGAGGTCACTGAAGCTTTCTTT. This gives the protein CAISETGEVTEAFF.

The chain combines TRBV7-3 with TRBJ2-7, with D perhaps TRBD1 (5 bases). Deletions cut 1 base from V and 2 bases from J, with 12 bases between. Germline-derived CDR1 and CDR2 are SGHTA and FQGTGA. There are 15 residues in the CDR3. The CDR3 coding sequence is TGTGCCAGCAGCTTAAAGGGGCTAACACCCTACGAGCAGTACTTC. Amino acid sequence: CASSLKGLTPYEQYF.

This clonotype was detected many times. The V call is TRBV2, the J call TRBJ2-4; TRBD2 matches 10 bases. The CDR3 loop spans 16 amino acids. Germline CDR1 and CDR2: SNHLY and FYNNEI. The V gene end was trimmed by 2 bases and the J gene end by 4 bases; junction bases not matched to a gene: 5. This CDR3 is CASSEFLAGDKNIQYF. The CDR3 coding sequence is TGTGCCAGCAGTGAATTCCTAGCGGGAGATAAAAACATTCAGTACTTC.

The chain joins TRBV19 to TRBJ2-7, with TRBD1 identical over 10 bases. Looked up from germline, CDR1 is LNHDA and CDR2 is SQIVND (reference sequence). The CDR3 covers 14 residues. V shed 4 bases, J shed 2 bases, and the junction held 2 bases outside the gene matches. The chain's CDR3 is CASSRGQGTYEQYF. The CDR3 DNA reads TGTGCCAGTAGTAGGGGACAGGGGACCTACGAGCAGTACTTC.

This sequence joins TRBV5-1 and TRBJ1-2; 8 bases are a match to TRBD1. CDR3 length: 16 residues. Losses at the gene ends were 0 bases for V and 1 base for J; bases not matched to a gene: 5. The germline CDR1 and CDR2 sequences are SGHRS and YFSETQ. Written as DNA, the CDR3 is TGCGCCAGCAGCTTGGAGGGACAGGCGTTTAACTATGGCTACACCTTC. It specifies CASSLEGQAFNYGYTF.

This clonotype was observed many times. This CDR3 is CASRRTEDEKLFF. The CDR3 DNA follows: TGTGCCAGCAGAAGGACAGAGGATGAAAAACTGTTTTTT. The chain joins TRBV2 to TRBJ1-4; D possibly corresponds to TRBD1 (6 bases). The germline V and J ends were trimmed by 6 bases and 6 bases, with 11 bases remaining between them. Per the germline V gene, CDR1 is SNHLY and CDR2 is FYNNEI. The CDR3 contains 13 residues.

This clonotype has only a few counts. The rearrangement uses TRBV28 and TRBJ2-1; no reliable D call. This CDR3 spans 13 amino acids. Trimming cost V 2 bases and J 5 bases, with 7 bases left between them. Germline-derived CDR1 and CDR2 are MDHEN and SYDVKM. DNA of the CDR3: TGTGCCAGCAGTTTAACTAACAACAATGAGCAGTTCTTC. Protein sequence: CASSLTNNNEQFF.

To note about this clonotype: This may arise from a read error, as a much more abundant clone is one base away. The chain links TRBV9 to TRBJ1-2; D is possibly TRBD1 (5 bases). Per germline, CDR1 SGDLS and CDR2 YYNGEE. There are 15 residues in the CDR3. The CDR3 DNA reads TGTGCCAGCAGCGTAGATCTATCCGGGGACTATGGCCACACCTTC. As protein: CASSVDLSGDYGHTF. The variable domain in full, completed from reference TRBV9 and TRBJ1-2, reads DSGVTQTPKHLITATGQRVTLRCSPRSGDLSVYWYQQSLDQGLQFLIQYYNGEERAKGNILERFSAQQFPDLHSELNLSSLELGDSALYFCASSVDLSGDYGHTFGSGTRLTVV.

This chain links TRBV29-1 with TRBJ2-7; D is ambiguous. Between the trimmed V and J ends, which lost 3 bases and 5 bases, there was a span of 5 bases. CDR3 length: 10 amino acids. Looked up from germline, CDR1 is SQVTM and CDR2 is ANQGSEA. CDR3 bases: TGCAGCGTTGAGTTAGACGAGCAGTACTTC. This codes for CSVELDEQYF.

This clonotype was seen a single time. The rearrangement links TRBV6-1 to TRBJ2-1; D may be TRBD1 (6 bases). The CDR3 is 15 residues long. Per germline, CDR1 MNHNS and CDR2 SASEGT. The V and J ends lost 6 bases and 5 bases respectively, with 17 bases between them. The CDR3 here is CASSPGTTTNNEQFF. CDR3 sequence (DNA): TGTGCCAGCAGCCCCGGGACAACCACGAACAATGAGCAGTTCTTC.

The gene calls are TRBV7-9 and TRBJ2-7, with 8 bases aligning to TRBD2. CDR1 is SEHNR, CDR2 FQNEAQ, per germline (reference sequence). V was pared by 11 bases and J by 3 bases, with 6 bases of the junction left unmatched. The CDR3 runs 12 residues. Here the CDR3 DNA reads TGTGCCCGCCGGGGGGGGATCTACGAGCAGTACTTC. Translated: CARRGGIYEQYF.

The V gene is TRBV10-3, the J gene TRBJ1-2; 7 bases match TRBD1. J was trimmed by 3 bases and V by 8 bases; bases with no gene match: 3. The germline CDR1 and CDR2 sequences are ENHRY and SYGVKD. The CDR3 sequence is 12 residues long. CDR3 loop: CAIQGTDYGYTF. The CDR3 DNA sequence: TGTGCCATCCAAGGGACAGACTATGGCTACACCTTC.

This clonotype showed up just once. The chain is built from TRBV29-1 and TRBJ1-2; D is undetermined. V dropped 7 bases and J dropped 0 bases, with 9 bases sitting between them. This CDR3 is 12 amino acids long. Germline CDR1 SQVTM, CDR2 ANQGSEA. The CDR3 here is CSAALANYGYTF. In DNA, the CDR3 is TGCAGCGCAGCACTAGCTAACTATGGCTACACCTTC.

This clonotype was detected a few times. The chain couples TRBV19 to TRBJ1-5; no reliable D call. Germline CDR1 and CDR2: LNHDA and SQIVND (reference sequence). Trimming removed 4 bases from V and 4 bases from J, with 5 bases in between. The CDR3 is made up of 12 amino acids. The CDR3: CASSSYNQPQHF. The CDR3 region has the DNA TGTGCCAGTAGTAGCTATAATCAGCCCCAGCATTTT.